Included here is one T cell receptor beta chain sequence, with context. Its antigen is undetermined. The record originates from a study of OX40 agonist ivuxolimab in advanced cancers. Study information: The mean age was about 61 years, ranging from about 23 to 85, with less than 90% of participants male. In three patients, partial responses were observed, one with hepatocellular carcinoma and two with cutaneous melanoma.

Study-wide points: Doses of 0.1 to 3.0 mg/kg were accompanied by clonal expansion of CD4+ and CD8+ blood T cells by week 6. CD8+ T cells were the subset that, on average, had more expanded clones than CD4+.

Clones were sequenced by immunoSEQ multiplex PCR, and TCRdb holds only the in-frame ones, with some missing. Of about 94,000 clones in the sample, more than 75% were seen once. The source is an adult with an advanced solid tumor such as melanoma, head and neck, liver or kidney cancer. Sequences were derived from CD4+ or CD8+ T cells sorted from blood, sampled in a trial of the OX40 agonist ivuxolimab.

The CDR3 coding sequence is TGTGCCAGCAGCTTCAGGGGGCGAACTGAAGCTTTCTTT. It yields the protein CASSFRGRTEAFF. The gene calls are TRBV5-4 and TRBJ1-1; 8 bases fit TRBD1. The germline CDR1 and CDR2 sequences are SGHNT and YYREEE (reference sequence). V gave up 2 bases and J gave up 5 bases; unmatched junction bases: 2. CDR3 length: 13 amino acids.